This record covers a single T cell receptor beta chain. As yet, its antigen is unknown. This may arise from a read error, as a much more abundant clone is one base away. The CDR3 consists of 13 residues. Germline V lookup: CDR1 MNHNY, CDR2 SVGAGI (reference sequence). The ends lost 6 bases at V and 3 bases at J; junction bases unmatched: 3. The data are from a study of tumor-infiltrating lymphocytes in primary liver carcinoma. On the study more broadly: Each of the growths was stage T1-T3 N0M0, extending roughly 4 to 10 cm across. Points from the study as a whole: For tumor-adjacent and tumor-blood pairs, overlap was less than that seen for tumor region pairs.

Blood RNA originated from unsorted whole blood, with germline DNA additionally extracted. Priming with a constant-region primer yielded TCR beta cDNA from around 540 ng total RNA. Investigators got TCR beta libraries out of three nested multiplex PCR rounds, done with slightly modified ARM-PCR. A C-beta reverse primer and TRBV1-TRBV30 forward primers served in each of the first two PCR rounds, at roughly 10 cycles apiece. TCRdb reprocessed the multiplex PCR reads via MiXCR and lists one record per CDR3 protein. This table has 330,000 or so distinct CDR3 sequences, roughly two thirds appearing once. Sequenced: peripheral blood. This TCR came from a man aged 35 to 55 with primary liver carcinoma and hepatitis B virus infection. The chain is built from TRBV6-6 and TRBJ2-7, with 9 bases aligning to TRBD1. The CDR3 is CASSWDRDYEQYV. The CDR3 DNA reads TGTGCCAGCAGCTGGGACAGGGACTACGAGCAGTACGTC.